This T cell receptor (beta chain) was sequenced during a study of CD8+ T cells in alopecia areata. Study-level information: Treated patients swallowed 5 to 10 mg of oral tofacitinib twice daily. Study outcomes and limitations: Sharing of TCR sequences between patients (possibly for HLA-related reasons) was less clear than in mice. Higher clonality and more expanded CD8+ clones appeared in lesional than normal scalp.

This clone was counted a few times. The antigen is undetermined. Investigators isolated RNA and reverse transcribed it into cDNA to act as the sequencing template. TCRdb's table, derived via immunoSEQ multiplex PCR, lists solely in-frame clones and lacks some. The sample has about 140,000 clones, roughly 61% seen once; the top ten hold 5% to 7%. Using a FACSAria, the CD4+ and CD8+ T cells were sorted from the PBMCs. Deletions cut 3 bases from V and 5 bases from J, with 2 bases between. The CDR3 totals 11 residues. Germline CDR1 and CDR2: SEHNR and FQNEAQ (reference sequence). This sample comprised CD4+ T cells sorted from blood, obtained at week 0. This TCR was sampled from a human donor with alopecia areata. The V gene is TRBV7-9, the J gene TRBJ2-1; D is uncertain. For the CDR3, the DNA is TGTGCCAGCAGCTTGGACAATGAGCAGTTCTTC. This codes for CASSLDNEQFF.